This T cell receptor (beta chain) was documented in a study of blood T cell repertoires in COVID-19. Study information: The United States, Italy and Spain were the sources of the acute and convalescent COVID-19 samples. T cells, B-cell-depleted T cells, or PBMCs supplied cDNA or gDNA.

CDR1 SNHLY and CDR2 FYNNEI come from the germline V gene. The CDR3 loop spans 14 amino acids. The trim removed 7 bases at V and 8 bases at J, leaving 13 bases unmatched. In the source study's methods: For nucleated cells, counts were estimated from reference gene primer amplification. Generated by immunoSEQ multiplex PCR, the TCRdb table keeps only in-frame clones and is missing some. V, J and clone size are taken as reported in that table, and D and trimming were inferred from the DNA itself. This table holds roughly 97,000 clones, about nine tenths found once. Sequencing was done on a sample of peripheral blood. This chain links TRBV2 with TRBJ1-2; TRBD1 matches 7 bases. The receptor was isolated from a man between 50 and 59 years old with acute or convalescent COVID-19. CDR3 DNA sequence: TGTGCCAGCACCCTAACCATGACAGGGTCCGGCTACACCTTC. It codes for CASTLTMTGSGYTF.